Included here is one TCR beta chain sequence, with context. The antigen it binds to is not known. Base quality data are lacking; no much larger clone is found one base away. This specimen belongs to a study of T cells after yellow fever vaccination (dated by TCRdb to about 2019). Concerning the study at large: The SMART-Seq v4 Ultra Low Input RNA kit was used to prepare libraries from fractions with low cell numbers. To follow T-cell clones before and after primary and booster YFV17D yellow fever vaccination, bulk TCR alpha and beta repertoires were sequenced over time. The cohort comprised two healthy male donors, one aged 18 to 30 and one aged 30 to 40 years. Bulk PBMC replicates and cell subsets were isolated from blood drawn at multiple timepoints before and after both primary and secondary immunization.

From the cysteine through the phenylalanine, the CDR3 covers 15 amino acids. Only CDR3 DNA is held: 45 bases, read in frame from base 1. CDR1 and CDR2, looked up from the germline V gene (reference sequence), are SEHNR and FQNEAQ. Cut back by 1 base and 4 bases, the V and J ends lie 14 bases apart. TCR cDNA was synthesized by 5'RACE template switching, through which a universal primer site and unique molecular identifiers were introduced. cDNA synthesis was primed from both the TCR alpha and TCR beta constant segments. Two PCR steps were used to amplify libraries, with sample barcodes and sequencing adapters being added in the second step. Libraries were sequenced on Illumina HiSeq 2500 (2x100 bp) or NovaSeq (2x150 bp). The paper's data handling went like this. MIGEC was used to demultiplex reads and collapse the reads into UMI consensus sequences, and MiXCR was used for V(D)J alignment. Clonotypes responding to the vaccine were identified with edgeR on replicate PBMC samples, with the criteria of FDR below 0.01 and a log2 fold change above 5 up to day 15. Each bulk clonotype received a CD4 or CD8 identity based on whether the sequenced CD4 or CD8 repertoire contained that clonotype at higher abundance. TCRdb cleaned the public reads at Q25 with fastp, built clones with MiXCR and kept in-frame beta chains. Each record represents a unique CDR3 protein, reported with the most common genes and DNA among its rows. For this entry, the V and J calls and clone size follow TCRdb and not the study's own pipeline. Within this sample are 500,000 to 650,000 distinct CDR3 sequences, with 12% of them counted one time only. 14% to 15% of the sample goes to the ten largest clones.

What the study reported, not specific to this receptor: Only two donors were included in the study, so the extent to which the findings can be generalized is limited. FACS-sorted repertoires could contain abundant contaminating clonotypes from the bulk population, so computational filtering was required. A small share of clonotypes occurred in both CD4 and CD8 compartments, likely arising from convergent recombination. The secondary T-cell response was weaker than the primary response but faster, peaking on day 5 instead of day 15. After the booster, most clones that had expanded after primary vaccination were detected again (around 96% of CD4 and about 88% of CD8), suggesting broad maintenance of memory.

The treatment or condition label here, explained by the study, means: live attenuated yellow fever vaccine strain. At every blood-draw timepoint, two biological replicates of bulk PBMCs were collected. PBMCs were isolated from peripheral blood using a standard Ficoll-Paque protocol. TriZol was used to extract RNA from bulk PBMCs, from CD4 and CD8 fractions, and from dextramer-positive and dextramer-negative fractions. This specimen was PBMCs, taken on the day of the yellow fever booster vaccination. Recombination joined TRBV7-9 with TRBJ2-7; the D gene is tentatively TRBD1 or TRBD2, each matching 5 bases. The sequence derives from a man between 25 and 39 years old who received the YFV17D yellow fever vaccine. The CDR3 region reads CASSLVAGTSYEQYF. The DNA reads TGTGCCAGCAGCTTAGTGGCAGGGACCTCGTACGAGCAGTACTTC. The full variable domain, with segments outside the CDR3 supplied by the reference TRBV7-9 and TRBJ2-7 proteins, appears as DTGVSQNPRHKITKRGQNVTFRCDPISEHNRLYWYRQTLGQGPEFLTYFQNEAQLEKSRLLSDRFSAERPKGSFSTLEIQRTEQGDSAMYLCASSLVAGTSYEQYFGPGTRLTVT.